This T cell receptor (beta chain) is drawn from a study of cytomegalovirus exposure and HLA in healthy donors. Points from the study as a whole: Researchers reportedly found TCR beta sequences accurately predicted most subjects' HLA-A and HLA-B alleles. Data from an earlier analysis indicated that most TCR beta V segments were productive either about 90% or about 30% of the time. The study flagged roughly 150 TCR beta chains as cytomegalovirus-associated. One later analysis reportedly identified an Asian-associated ancestry cluster that showed fewer N-insertions than the roughly 720-donor mean.

Concerning this clone: The antigen is not known.

In germline, CDR1 is SGHKS, CDR2 YYEKEE (reference sequence). V was shortened by 2 bases and J by 10 bases, with 16 bases between the two germline ends. The CDR3 consists of 14 residues. Researchers ran the PCR with 60 Vbeta and 13 Jbeta primers. TCRdb keeps only in-frame clones here, not all; method: immunoSEQ multiplex PCR. The sample yields 100,000 to 150,000 clones, around 74% seen once. The rearrangement uses TRBV5-5 and TRBJ2-1; perhaps TRBD1 as D (6 bases). Specimen: PBMCs. The sequence was collected from a middle-aged man in good health and CMV-seropositive. The CDR3 here is CASSFTNYGTEQFF. CDR3 nucleotides: TGTGCCAGCAGCTTCACCAACTATGGGACAGAGCAGTTCTTC.